This is a list of T cell receptor beta chains from one sample in a study of cytomegalovirus exposure and HLA in healthy donors. Method: immunoSEQ multiplex PCR; TCRdb's copy keeps in-frame clones and lacks some. The data show approximately 100,000 clones, around two thirds seen once. Sequencing was carried out using PBMCs. The receptors stem from a human donor in good health. The CDR3 runs from the conserved cysteine through the conserved F or W. The D gene is left open where the match is weak. Size is omitted from some rows. Given values are once, few, many or a class for expanded clones.

-,13,TRBV27,-,TRBJ2-7,TGTGCCAGCAGTTCGGGACTGGAGTACGAGCAGTACTTC,CASSSGLEYEQYF
TRBD1,15,TRBV30,-,TRBJ1-6,TGTGCCTGGAGTACACAGGGGGCGGGTAATTCACCCCTCCACTTT,CAWSTQGAGNSPLHF
TRBD2,15,TRBV7-6,few,TRBJ2-3,TGTGCCAGCAGCTTATCGGGCGGGGGGTCGGATACGCAGTATTTT,CASSLSGGGSDTQYF
-,14,TRBV5-1,few,TRBJ1-2,TGCGCCAGCAGCTTGGCCCCCCGGGGTCTTGGCTACACCTTC,CASSLAPRGLGYTF
TRBD2,16,TRBV5-6,-,TRBJ2-1,TGTGCCAGCAGCTTGAGGAGGCGGGGGGCCTGGAATGAGCAGTTCTTC,CASSLRRRGAWNEQFF
-,13,TRBV19,-,TRBJ1-4,TGTGCCAGTAATTCTGGGGCTCGAGAAAAACTGTTTTTT,CASNSGAREKLFF
-,12,TRBV19,-,TRBJ2-5,TGTGCCAGTAGTATAGGGACACAGACCCAGTACTTC,CASSIGTQTQYF
-,15,TRBV6-1,-,TRBJ1-5,TGTGCCAGCAGTGGGATTCGGGGGAACAATCAGCCCCAGCATTTT,CASSGIRGNNQPQHF
-,13,TRBV5-1,few,TRBJ2-7,TGCGCCAGCAGCTTGAACGCGGGATACGAGCAGTACTTC,CASSLNAGYEQYF
-,13,TRBV9,few,TRBJ2-7,TGTGCCAGCAGCGTAGACGGGGCCTACGAGCAGTACTTC,CASSVDGAYEQYF
-,15,TRBV11-1,-,TRBJ2-7,TGTGCCAGCAGCTTATTGGGCGGGTTACTCTACGAGCAGTACTTC,CASSLLGGLLYEQYF
-,15,TRBV5-6,-,TRBJ2-1,TGTGCCAGCAGCTTGGGGGGGGGCCGGTACAATGAGCAGTTCTTC,CASSLGGGRYNEQFF
-,16,TRBV19,-,TRBJ2-5,TGTGCCAGTAGCATACTATCGGGGTCGGGTTCAGAGACCCAGTACTTC,CASSILSGSGSETQYF
-,14,TRBV19,few,TRBJ1-4,TGTGCCAGTAGCCATCTCGGACAGAATGAAAAACTGTTTTTT,CASSHLGQNEKLFF
TRBD2,18,TRBV9,-,TRBJ2-3,TGTGCCAGCAGCTTCGCAATGGGGGGGACTAGCATCTCAGATACGCAGTATTTT,CASSFAMGGTSISDTQYF